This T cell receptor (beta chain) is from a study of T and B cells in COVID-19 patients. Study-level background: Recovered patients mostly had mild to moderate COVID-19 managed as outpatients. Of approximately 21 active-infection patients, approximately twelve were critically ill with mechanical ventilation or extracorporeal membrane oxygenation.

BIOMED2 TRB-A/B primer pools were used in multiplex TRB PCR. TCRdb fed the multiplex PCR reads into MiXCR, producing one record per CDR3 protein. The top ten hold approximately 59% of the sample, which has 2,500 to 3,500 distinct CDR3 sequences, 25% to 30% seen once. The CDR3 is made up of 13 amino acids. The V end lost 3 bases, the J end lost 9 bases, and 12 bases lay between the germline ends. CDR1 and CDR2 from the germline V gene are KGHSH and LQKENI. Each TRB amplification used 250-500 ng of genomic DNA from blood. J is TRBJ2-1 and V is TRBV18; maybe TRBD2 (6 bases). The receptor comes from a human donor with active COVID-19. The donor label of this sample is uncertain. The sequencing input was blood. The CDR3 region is CASSPTRNIEQFF. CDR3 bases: TGTGCCAGCTCACCGACTAGGAACATTGAGCAGTTCTTC.